Following are 28 T cell receptor beta chains from one sample sequenced in a study of blood T cell repertoires in COVID-19. Assay used: immunoSEQ multiplex PCR; TCRdb lists only in-frame clones, some missing. The profile shows under 200,000 clones, roughly nine tenths of them singletons. Sequencing was performed on peripheral blood. These receptor sequences come from a young man with acute or convalescent COVID-19.

The chain combines TRBV9 with TRBJ1-6; a weak D match, TRBD1 (5 bases). Per the germline V gene, CDR1 is SGDLS and CDR2 is YYNGEE. There are 14 residues in the CDR3. Trimming stripped 4 bases from V and 7 bases from J, with 12 bases between. The CDR3 loop is CASSPDTLNSPLHF. The CDR3 DNA follows: TGTGCCAGCAGCCCGGACACTCTGAATTCACCCCTCCACTTT.

The chain employs TRBV9 and TRBJ2-5; TRBD2 might be the D (6 bases). Trimming took off 3 bases at V and 2 bases at J, with 20 bases between the two ends. This CDR3 has 17 amino acids. The germline V gene encodes CDR1 SGDLS and CDR2 YYNGEE. The DNA for the CDR3 is TGTGCCAGCAGCGACCCCGGGGGACGATCTGAACAAGAGACCCAGTACTTC. It is translated as CASSDPGGRSEQETQYF.

The chain couples TRBV12-5 to TRBJ2-1; 11 bases map to TRBD1. The CDR3 extends over 15 amino acids. J gave up 7 bases and V 5 bases, and 7 bases lay outside the gene matches. Germline V gene lookup returns CDR1 LGHNT and CDR2 FRNRAP. CDR3 in DNA: TGTGCTAGTGGTGACGGACAGGGGGCGCGGAATGAGCAGTTCTTC. It yields the protein CASGDGQGARNEQFF.

This clone is a singleton in its sample. This rearrangement joins TRBV28 to TRBJ2-5; maybe TRBD1 (6 bases). CDR3 length equals 14 residues. Germline CDR1 reads MDHEN; CDR2 reads SYDVKM. V lost 6 bases to trimming and J lost 4 bases, with 15 bases between them. CDR3 nucleotide sequence: TGTGCCAGCAGATCCCAGGGGATTCGAGAGACCCAGTACTTC. It codes for CASRSQGIRETQYF.

The gene calls are TRBV19 and TRBJ2-6; TRBD1 matches 8 bases. V lost 5 bases, J lost 3 bases, and 9 bases stayed unmatched. The CDR3 sequence is 17 residues long. Per germline, CDR1 LNHDA and CDR2 SQIVND (reference sequence). The CDR3 DNA reads TGTGCCAGTAGTGCCGGGACAGGTTCTGGTGGGGCCAACGTCCTGACTTTC. Its translation: CASSAGTGSGGANVLTF. Supplemented by reference TRBV19 and TRBJ2-6, the full variable domain reads DGGITQSPKYLFRKEGQNVTLSCEQNLNHDAMYWYRQDPGQGLRLIYYSQIVNDFQKGDIAEGYSVSREKKESFPLTVTSAQKNPTAFYLCASSAGTGSGGANVLTFGAGSRLTVL.

This chain links TRBV5-1 with TRBJ2-3, with 7 bases aligning to TRBD2. V shed 7 bases and J 3 bases; nucleotides not matched to a gene: 8. CDR3 length: 14 amino acids. The V gene's germline CDR1 is SGHRS and CDR2 YFSETQ. CDR3 protein: CASQSGLGTDTQYF. The CDR3 nucleotides are TGCGCCAGCCAGTCCGGACTAGGAACAGATACGCAGTATTTT.

The V and J genes are TRBV9 and TRBJ1-4; D is perhaps TRBD1 (6 bases). This CDR3 is 14 amino acids long. Per the germline V gene, CDR1 is SGDLS and CDR2 is YYNGEE. Trimming stripped 0 bases from V and 5 bases from J, with 8 bases between. The CDR3: CASSVGQANEKLFF. In DNA, the CDR3 is TGTGCCAGCAGCGTAGGACAGGCGAATGAAAAACTGTTTTTT. Full variable domain (remainder filled in from reference TRBV9 and TRBJ1-4): DSGVTQTPKHLITATGQRVTLRCSPRSGDLSVYWYQQSLDQGLQFLIQYYNGEERAKGNILERFSAQQFPDLHSELNLSSLELGDSALYFCASSVGQANEKLFFGSGTQLSVL.

The rearrangement links TRBV14 to TRBJ2-3; D perhaps matches TRBD1 (5 bases). Germline V lookup: CDR1 SGHDN, CDR2 FVKESK. The V end lost 0 bases, the J end lost 5 bases, and 12 bases lay between the germline ends. CDR3 size: 15 residues. The chain's CDR3 is CASSQEGREGDTQYF. The DNA of the CDR3 is TGTGCCAGCAGCCAAGAAGGCAGGGAAGGAGATACGCAGTATTTT.

The chain is built from TRBV28 and TRBJ1-2; no clear D. V shed 5 bases and J shed 4 bases, with 17 bases lying between them. Germline V gene lookup returns CDR1 MDHEN and CDR2 SYDVKM. This CDR3 region has 15 residues. The CDR3 coding sequence is TGTGCCAGCAGTCCAGACCGGGGTCAGCGCTATGGCTACACCTTC. It encodes CASSPDRGQRYGYTF.

The V call is TRBV6-6, the J call TRBJ1-5; D is uncertain. This CDR3 comprises 12 residues. Trimming shortened V by 6 bases and J by 6 bases, and 9 bases separated the two germline ends. The V gene's germline CDR1 is MNHNY and CDR2 SVGAGI (reference sequence). The CDR3 DNA follows: TGTGCCAGCAGCGGGAGGTCTCAGCCCCAGCATTTT. It encodes CASSGRSQPQHF.

V is TRBV7-6 and J is TRBJ1-1; D might be TRBD1 (6 bases). The germline V and J ends were trimmed by 2 bases and 3 bases, with 10 bases remaining between them. Germline assignment: CDR1 SGHVS and CDR2 FNYEAQ. The CDR3 spans 14 residues. CDR3 amino acids: CASSLKAGDTEAFF. CDR3 sequence (DNA): TGTGCCAGCAGCTTAAAGGCAGGGGACACTGAAGCTTTCTTT.

This clone was observed a few times. This chain uses TRBV3-1 (or the pseudogene TRBV3-2) with TRBJ1-1; TRBD1 is a possible D gene (5 bases). Trimming left V 0 bases short and J 4 bases short, with 12 bases between. The germline V gene encodes CDR1 LGHDT and CDR2 YNNKEL (reference sequence). The CDR3 runs 15 residues. CDR3 sequence (DNA): TGTGCCAGCAGCCAAGATATAGGGGTTCGCACTGAAGCTTTCTTT. It translates to CASSQDIGVRTEAFF.

The chain carries TRBV6-5 and TRBJ2-1; 9 bases align to TRBD2. This CDR3 has 16 residues. Looked up from germline, CDR1 is MNHEY and CDR2 is SVGAGI. V was clipped by 0 bases and J by 5 bases; unmatched bases: 5. The CDR3 region is CASSYSRGGTDNEQFF. The CDR3 region has the DNA TGTGCCAGCAGTTACTCGCGGGGGGGCACAGACAATGAGCAGTTCTTC.

This clone was picked up a small number of times. J is TRBJ2-1 and V is TRBV7-3; TRBD1 aligns across 10 bases. The CDR3 loop spans 15 amino acids. Germline-derived CDR1 and CDR2 are SGHTA and FQGTGA. V was pared by 6 bases and J by 6 bases, with 8 bases of the junction left unmatched. The CDR3: CASSPRQGAGNEQFF. The CDR3 region has the DNA TGTGCCAGCAGTCCTCGACAGGGGGCGGGCAATGAGCAGTTCTTC.

The genes are TRBV7-9 and TRBJ1-1; D remains unclear. Germline V gene sequence: CDR1 SEHNR, CDR2 FQNEAQ (reference sequence). The CDR3 has 13 residues. Trimming took off 7 bases at V and 4 bases at J, with 13 bases between the two ends. CDR3: CASTRGTGTEAFF. The CDR3 DNA reads TGTGCCAGCACCCGAGGTACGGGCACTGAAGCTTTCTTT.

The chain combines TRBV30 with TRBJ1-2; 7 bases map to TRBD1. This CDR3 spans 14 amino acids. J gave up 8 bases and V 4 bases, and 13 bases lay outside the gene matches. Germline V gene sequence: CDR1 GTSNPN, CDR2 SVGIG (reference sequence). This CDR3 is CAWTYGTALQGYTF. The CDR3 DNA reads TGTGCCTGGACCTACGGGACAGCTCTACAGGGCTACACCTTC. The full variable domain, its missing parts supplied by reference TRBV30 and TRBJ1-2, is SQTIHQWPATLVQPVGSPLSLECTVEGTSNPNLYWYRQAAGRGLQLLFYSVGIGQISSEVPQNLSASRPQDRQFILSSKKLLLSDSGFYLCAWTYGTALQGYTFGSGTRLTVV.

This clone was seen only a few times. V and J are TRBV19 and TRBJ1-2; 7 bases align to TRBD1. The germline V gene has CDR1 LNHDA and CDR2 SQIVND (reference sequence). V shed 5 bases, J shed 5 bases, and the junction held 11 bases outside the gene matches. The CDR3 runs 15 residues. CDR3 bases: TGTGCCAGTAGTCGCCCTCCGACAGGGTGGTATGGCTACACCTTC. The encoded protein is CASSRPPTGWYGYTF. Together with reference TRBV19 and TRBJ1-2, the CDR3 gives the full variable domain: DGGITQSPKYLFRKEGQNVTLSCEQNLNHDAMYWYRQDPGQGLRLIYYSQIVNDFQKGDIAEGYSVSREKKESFPLTVTSAQKNPTAFYLCASSRPPTGWYGYTFGSGTRLTVV.

This clone was detected only a few times. The genes are TRBV14 and TRBJ1-2; 9 nucleotides line up with TRBD1. In germline, CDR1 is SGHDN, CDR2 FVKESK. Losses at the gene ends were 3 bases for V and 7 bases for J; bases not matched to a gene: 6. This CDR3 has 14 amino acids. CDR3 bases: TGTGCCAGCAGCCAGGGGACAGGGTTTCTTGGCTACACCTTC. Its protein is CASSQGTGFLGYTF.

The chain has TRBV6-1 and TRBJ2-5; D not resolved. Per the germline V gene, CDR1 is MNHNS and CDR2 is SASEGT. This CDR3 has 16 amino acids. The V gene lost 4 bases and the J gene lost 0 bases, with 15 bases spanning the gap. The CDR3 sequence: CASSAVRGPNQETQYF. The CDR3 DNA reads as TGTGCCAGCAGTGCGGTACGAGGTCCTAACCAAGAGACCCAGTACTTC.

The chain carries TRBV20-1 and TRBJ1-4; 9 nucleotides agree with TRBD1. The V gene end was trimmed by 3 bases and the J gene end by 7 bases; junction bases not matched to a gene: 9. This CDR3 spans 15 amino acids. Germline assignment: CDR1 DFQATT and CDR2 SNEGSKA (reference sequence). CDR3 protein: CSASRTGTGTEKLFF. The CDR3 nucleotides are TGCAGTGCTAGTCGGACTGGGACAGGGACTGAAAAACTGTTTTTT.

CDR3 region: CASSIIEGAGETQYF. CDR3 nucleotide sequence: TGTGCCAGTAGTATTATCGAGGGGGCCGGGGAGACCCAGTACTTC. The rearrangement links TRBV19 to TRBJ2-5; TRBD1 agrees at 7 bases. Germline lookup yields CDR1 LNHDA and CDR2 SQIVND (reference sequence). The length of the CDR3 is 15 residues. With V trimmed by 3 bases and J by 5 bases, 9 bases remained unmatched.

The V gene is TRBV2, the J gene TRBJ1-2; 7 bases align to TRBD1. Germline lookup yields CDR1 SNHLY and CDR2 FYNNEI. The ends lost 7 bases at V and 2 bases at J; junction bases unmatched: 10. The CDR3 has 15 amino acids. The CDR3, as DNA: TGTGCCAGCACCCACCTCGGGGACAGAAACTATGGCTACACCTTC. Protein product: CASTHLGDRNYGYTF.

The rearrangement links TRBV18 to TRBJ1-1; D gene uncertain. The germline V gene has CDR1 KGHSH and CDR2 LQKENI. The CDR3 covers 14 residues. Trimming cost V 3 bases and J 5 bases, with 13 bases left between them. The CDR3 bases are TGTGCCAGCTCACCGCTGAGGGAAATGACTGAAGCTTTCTTT. Protein: CASSPLREMTEAFF. Using reference TRBV18 and TRBJ1-1 for the parts outside the CDR3, the full variable domain is NAGVMQNPRHLVRRRGQEARLRCSPMKGHSHVYWYRQLPEEGLKFMVYLQKENIIDESGMPKERFSAEFPKEGPSILRIQQVVRGDSAAYFCASSPLREMTEAFFGQGTRLTVV.

The chain employs TRBV28 and TRBJ1-6; a weak D match, TRBD1 (6 bases). CDR3 size: 15 residues. Germline lookup yields CDR1 MDHEN and CDR2 SYDVKM. Between the trimmed V and J ends, which lost 7 bases and 7 bases, there was a span of 17 bases. Here the CDR3 DNA reads TGTGCCAGCAATCAACAGGGAGCTGGGAATTCACCCCTCCACTTT. It codes for CASNQQGAGNSPLHF.

This clone was seen only a few times. This chain uses TRBV19 with TRBJ2-7; D possibly corresponds to TRBD1 (6 bases). The ends were cut back, 3 bases at V and 0 bases at J, with 12 bases in the middle. The CDR3 has 15 residues. Germline V gives CDR1 LNHDA, CDR2 SQIVND (reference sequence). The DNA of the CDR3 is TGTGCCAGTAGTATGGACAGATCCCGCTCCTACGAGCAGTACGTC. Residues: CASSMDRSRSYEQYV.

V gene TRBV27 combines with J gene TRBJ1-6; a weak D match, TRBD1 (6 bases). The ends were cut back, 6 bases at V and 0 bases at J, with 9 bases in the middle. There are 15 residues in the CDR3. Germline V gene data show CDR1 as MNHEY and CDR2 as SMNVEV (reference sequence). This CDR3 is CASRGQSSYNSPLHF. DNA of the CDR3: TGTGCCAGCAGAGGACAGAGCTCCTATAATTCACCCCTCCACTTT.

This sequence joins TRBV29-1 and TRBJ2-5; TRBD1 agrees at 10 bases. V shed 6 bases and J 5 bases; nucleotides not matched to a gene: 9. The CDR3 consists of 14 residues. The germline CDR1 and CDR2 sequences are SQVTM and ANQGSEA. CDR3 nucleotides: TGCAGCGTAGCCGTGACAGGGGGCGGGGAGACCCAGTACTTC. It specifies CSVAVTGGGETQYF.

The chain's CDR3 is CASSIGGQGLRLAEAFF. The CDR3 region has the DNA TGTGCCAGTAGTATAGGGGGACAGGGCCTCAGGTTGGCTGAAGCTTTCTTT. The chain has TRBV19 and TRBJ1-1, with TRBD1 matching 9 bases. Germline V gives CDR1 LNHDA, CDR2 SQIVND (reference sequence). CDR3 length: 17 residues. Losses at the gene ends were 1 base for V and 6 bases for J; bases not matched to a gene: 12.